This T cell receptor beta chain is drawn from a study of shared clonotypes between healthy human individuals. The data were produced by immunoSEQ multiplex PCR, yet TCRdb's version contains in-frame clones alone and is incomplete. The repertoire has some 580,000 clones, nearly 98% of them found once; the top ten carry less than 0.35%. Naive CD8 isolation took CD45RO-negative cells positively selected for CCR7 and excluded terminally differentiated effector memory CD45RA+ cells. Whole-study findings and limits: Around 5% of naive CD4 clonotypes were common to several donors.

Worth noting for this clone: Its matching antigen is unknown.

V lost 4 bases, J lost 7 bases, and 16 bases lay in between. This CDR3 region has 14 residues. CDR1 and CDR2 (germline): SNHLY, FYNNEI. The chain couples TRBV2 to TRBJ2-5; D is perhaps TRBD2 (5 bases). The sample consisted of naive CD8+ T cells sorted from blood. The sequence came from a man aged 30-40 years in good health. CDR3 amino acids: CASSVGIGMGTQYF. The CDR3 DNA reads as TGTGCCAGCAGTGTAGGGATCGGGATGGGGACCCAGTACTTC.